This entry lists 23 T cell receptor beta chains sequenced from one sample in a study of T cells in Graves' hyperthyroidism and ophthalmopathy (dated by TCRdb to about 2019). The library was generated by multiplex PCR. Sequencing was performed on an Illumina HiSeq 2000. Amplification of TCR beta CDR3 regions was carried out from RNA transcripts. For the first round of RT-PCR on the TCR CDR3, the HTBI primer set was used together with the Qiagen OneStep RT-PCR kit. TCRdb trimmed the raw reads at Q25, called clones with MiXCR and kept productive beta chains. Every entry covers one CDR3 protein and lists the most common genes and DNA from its rows. The sample table holds approximately 640,000 distinct CDR3 sequences, of which 15% to 20% were seen once. Less than 4.5% of the sample is held by the ten biggest clonotypes. Input material: blood. These receptors were taken from a woman between 25 and 40 years old with Graves' hyperthyroidism.

This clonotype was recorded many times. This chain connects TRBV12-3 or TRBV12-4 to TRBJ2-1, with a possible D match to TRBD1 (6 bases). Trimming pared 3 bases from V and 1 base from J, leaving 16 bases between. The CDR3 spans 17 residues. CDR3 sequence reads: CASSFRAQGFSYNEQFF. The CDR3 DNA reads as TGTGCCAGCAGTTTTAGAGCGCAGGGGTTTTCCTACAATGAGCAGTTCTTC.

This clonotype was recorded many times. The rearrangement links TRBV27 to TRBJ2-7; 7 nucleotides line up with TRBD2. With 1 base clipped from V and 3 bases from J, the junction kept 3 bases outside the gene matches. From germline, CDR1 is MNHEY and CDR2 SMNVEV (reference sequence). The CDR3 totals 14 residues. The CDR3 spells CASSLWGGSYEQYF. DNA for the CDR3: TGTGCCAGCAGTTTATGGGGCGGGAGCTACGAGCAGTACTTC.

This clonotype was detected many times. The rearrangement joins TRBV27 to TRBJ2-3, with 9 bases that match TRBD2. The trim removed 6 bases at V and 5 bases at J, leaving 6 bases unmatched. Germline assignment: CDR1 MNHEY and CDR2 SMNVEV (reference sequence). There are 14 residues in the CDR3. CDR3 bases: TGTGCCAGCAGGATAGCGGGAGCAATAGATACGCAGTATTTT. Translation gives CASRIAGAIDTQYF.

The chain has TRBV2 and TRBJ2-1; 11 nucleotides agree with TRBD2. Germline V gene lookup returns CDR1 SNHLY and CDR2 FYNNEI. This CDR3 region has 16 residues. V dropped 6 bases and J dropped 7; count of bases not matched to a gene: 11. The CDR3 region has the DNA TGTGCCAGCAGCCCTAGACTAGCGGGAAGAAGGAATGAGCAGTTCTTC. Protein product: CASSPRLAGRRNEQFF.

This clonotype was detected many times. The rearrangement joins TRBV3-1 to TRBJ1-5; 7 bases fit TRBD1. With V trimmed by 4 bases and J by 2 bases, 8 bases remained unmatched. The CDR3 is 16 residues long. CDR1 and CDR2 (germline): LGHDT, YNNKEL (reference sequence). CDR3 in amino acids: CASSRASGGGNQPQHF. The CDR3 bases are TGTGCCAGCAGCCGTGCGTCAGGGGGAGGCAATCAGCCCCAGCATTTT.

This clonotype was recorded many times. The chain combines TRBV7-2 with TRBJ2-2; 12 nucleotides agree with TRBD2. The CDR3 sequence is 16 residues long. Germline loops: CDR1 SGHTA, CDR2 FQGNSA. Trimming at V came to 4 bases and at J to 3 bases, leaving 3 bases not matched to a gene. The DNA for the CDR3 is TGTGCCAGCAGCTCGCGGACTAGCGGGGACACCGGGGAGCTGTTTTTT. Translated, it gives CASSSRTSGDTGELFF.

This clonotype appeared many times. V and J are TRBV28 and TRBJ2-1, with D unresolved. Germline CDR1 reads MDHEN; CDR2 reads SYDVKM. Trimming removed 2 bases from V and 2 bases from J, with 13 bases in between. The CDR3 extends over 16 amino acids. The CDR3 is CASSLVAEHPYNEQFF. The CDR3 coding sequence is TGTGCCAGCAGTTTAGTGGCGGAGCATCCCTACAATGAGCAGTTCTTC.

The chain recombines TRBV7-2 with TRBJ1-1; maybe TRBD1 (5 bases). The CDR3 totals 14 residues. V was clipped by 7 bases and J by 3 bases, with 15 bases between them. The germline CDR1 and CDR2 sequences are SGHTA and FQGNSA. In nucleotides, the CDR3 is TGTGCCAGCACTCGGAGGGGAGCGGACACTGAAGCTTTCTTT. Its translation: CASTRRGADTEAFF.

Ten or more counts support this clonotype. V gene TRBV5-5 combines with J gene TRBJ2-7; no reliable D call. Germline CDR1 and CDR2: SGHKS and YYEKEE (reference sequence). V was trimmed by 0 bases and J by 4 bases, leaving 8 bases between them. The CDR3 consists of 13 residues. CDR3 bases: TGTGCCAGCAGCTTGGGCATAGGGTACGAGCAGTACTTC. This sequence encodes CASSLGIGYEQYF.

This clonotype was detected ten times or more. The chain uses TRBV3-1 and TRBJ2-7; 7 bases map to TRBD2. V trimming: 4 bases; J trimming: 4 bases; junction bases outside the gene matches: 7. Germline V gene sequence: CDR1 LGHDT, CDR2 YNNKEL (reference sequence). The CDR3 totals 14 residues. The CDR3 region is CASSPGRMRYEQYF. The CDR3 DNA sequence: TGTGCCAGCAGCCCCGGGAGGATGAGGTACGAGCAGTACTTC.

This clonotype showed up just a few times. The DNA of the CDR3 is TGTGCCAGCAGCTTGGGACTACTCACAGATACGCAGTATTTT. Its protein product is CASSLGLLTDTQYF. The V gene is TRBV9, the J gene TRBJ2-3; 7 bases are a match to TRBD2. J lost 2 bases, V lost 4 bases, and 4 bases had no gene match. Germline V gene sequence: CDR1 SGDLS, CDR2 YYNGEE. The CDR3 has 14 residues.

This clonotype appeared a few times. The chain combines TRBV10-3 with TRBJ1-1; a weak D match, TRBD1 (6 bases). Germline loops: CDR1 ENHRY, CDR2 SYGVKD. The CDR3 covers 14 residues. With 2 bases removed from V and 2 bases from J, the gap between germline ends came to 9 bases. In nucleotides, the CDR3 is TGTGCCATCAGTGAGGGACAGCCAAACACTGAAGCTTTCTTT. It yields the protein CAISEGQPNTEAFF.

This clonotype was seen ten or more times. The rearrangement links TRBV2 to TRBJ2-7; possibly TRBD1 or TRBD2 for D (5 bases each). This CDR3 region has 16 residues. The V and J ends lost 2 bases and 6 bases respectively, with 20 bases between them. Germline V gives CDR1 SNHLY, CDR2 FYNNEI. CDR3 sequence (DNA): TGTGCCAGCAGTGAATTAGGGCCCGGGGCGTGGAGCGAGCAGTACTTC. Translation gives CASSELGPGAWSEQYF.

This clonotype was seen ten or more times. CDR3 bases: TGTGCCAGCAGCACAGGGGGCCCTAATCAGCCCCAGCATTTT. Protein: CASSTGGPNQPQHF. The chain carries TRBV12-3 or TRBV12-4 and TRBJ1-5; 9 positions agree with TRBD1. V shed 6 bases and J 4 bases; nucleotides not matched to a gene: 4. The CDR3 is 14 amino acids.

The chain carries TRBV5-4 and TRBJ2-2, with TRBD2 identical over 10 bases. CDR1 is SGHNT and CDR2 is YYREEE in the germline V gene (reference sequence). The CDR3 runs to 15 residues. Trimming at V came to 2 bases and at J to 4 bases, leaving 2 bases not matched to a gene. In nucleotides, the CDR3 is TGTGCCAGCAGCTTTAGCGGGAGGATCACCGGGGAGCTGTTTTTT. This translates into CASSFSGRITGELFF.

Ten or more counts support this clonotype. V usage is TRBV11-3 and J usage is TRBJ2-3, with 7 bases aligning to TRBD2. The germline V gene encodes CDR1 SGHNT and CDR2 YENEEA. The CDR3 runs 16 residues. The J segment lost 3 bases and the V segment lost 3 bases, leaving 9 bases of the junction unmatched. CDR3 loop: CASSLGGPSRTDTQYF. Written as DNA, the CDR3 is TGTGCCAGCAGCTTGGGAGGGCCTAGTAGAACAGATACGCAGTATTTT.

This clonotype was recorded at least ten times. The rearrangement joins TRBV29-1 to TRBJ2-1; D gene ambiguous. CDR1 and CDR2 from the germline V gene are SQVTM and ANQGSEA. The V end was cut by 6 bases, the J end by 5 bases, with 8 bases between. The CDR3 loop spans 11 amino acids. The CDR3: CSVARDNEQFF. The DNA for the CDR3 is TGCAGCGTGGCAAGAGACAATGAGCAGTTCTTC.

This clonotype was recorded at least ten times. One junction end does not reproduce the germline sequence, and a read error may be involved. The CDR3 nucleotides are TGTACCAGCAGTTTCGTACTAGCGGACACCGGGGAGCTGTTTTTT. Its protein is CTSSFVLADTGELFF. The chain recombines TRBV27 with TRBJ2-2; 8 nucleotides line up with TRBD2. The CDR3 loop spans 15 amino acids. Per the germline V gene, CDR1 is MNHEY and CDR2 is SMNVEV (reference sequence).

The chain couples TRBV5-1 to TRBJ2-7; possibly TRBD2 for D (6 bases). V gave up 0 bases and J gave up 2 bases, with 15 bases separating them. CDR3 length: 16 amino acids. CDR1 SGHRS and CDR2 YFSETQ come from the germline V gene. The CDR3 loop is CASSLGQGGRAYEQYF. CDR3 in DNA: TGCGCCAGCAGCTTGGGGCAGGGAGGTAGGGCCTACGAGCAGTACTTC. The full variable domain, its missing parts supplied by reference TRBV5-1 and TRBJ2-7, is KAGVTQTPRYLIKTRGQQVTLSCSPISGHRSVSWYQQTPGQGLQFLFEYFSETQRNKGNFPGRFSGRQFSNSRSEMNVSTLELGDSALYLCASSLGQGGRAYEQYFGPGTRLTVT.

The sample holds a few counts of this clonotype. The chain recombines TRBV27 with TRBJ2-7, with D hard to call. Trimming took off 4 bases at V and 4 bases at J, with 11 bases between the two ends. The CDR3 runs 13 residues. Germline V lookup: CDR1 MNHEY, CDR2 SMNVEV (reference sequence). This CDR3 reads CASSYSPTYEQYF. CDR3 DNA: TGTGCCAGCAGTTACAGCCCCACGTACGAGCAGTACTTC.

The CDR3 reads CASRLRELAVPHEQFF. As DNA, the CDR3 is TGTGCCAGCAGGTTAAGGGAACTAGCAGTGCCCCATGAGCAGTTCTTC. The rearrangement uses TRBV11-2 and TRBJ2-1; tentatively, D is TRBD2 (6 bases). The CDR3 sequence is 16 residues long. CDR1 and CDR2 from the germline V gene are SGHAT and FQNNGV. The V end lost 6 bases, the J end lost 8 bases, and 23 bases lay between the germline ends.

The chain recombines TRBV20-1 with TRBJ1-2; tentatively, D is TRBD1 (5 bases). V lost 0 bases and J 3 bases, leaving 17 bases between the germline ends. CDR3 length: 16 residues. Germline V gene data show CDR1 as DFQATT and CDR2 as SNEGSKA (reference sequence). The chain's CDR3 is CSARDVGGRVDYGYTF. CDR3 sequence (DNA): TGCAGTGCTAGAGATGTTGGGGGACGGGTAGACTATGGCTACACCTTC.

The chain employs TRBV13 and TRBJ1-6; 7 nucleotides match TRBD1. Looked up from germline, CDR1 is PRHDT and CDR2 is FYEKMQ (reference sequence). The CDR3 runs 17 residues. V was pared by 4 bases and J by 2 bases, with 8 bases of the junction left unmatched. The chain's CDR3 is CASSSRTGMPYNSPLHF. The CDR3 coding sequence is TGTGCCAGCAGCTCAAGGACAGGCATGCCCTATAATTCACCCCTCCACTTT.